The source of this T cell receptor beta chain is a study of OX40 agonist ivuxolimab in advanced cancers. Overall study findings and caveats: Among the lowest peripheral clonal expansion occurred in 0.1-3.0 mg/kg partial responders. Low levels of normalized T-cell clonal expansion also appeared in some nonresponders.

There are 12 residues in the CDR3. Trimming pared 2 bases from V and 5 bases from J, leaving 6 bases between. The V gene's germline CDR1 is SEHNR and CDR2 FQNEAQ (reference sequence). A note on this clone: Its antigen is not identified.

Profiling relied on immunoSEQ multiplex PCR, and the TCRdb table lists in-frame clones only, not all of them. The sample holds fewer than 35,000 clones, more than 70% seen once. The rearrangement links TRBV7-9 to TRBJ2-5; a weak D match, TRBD2 (5 bases). The TCR originated in an adult with an advanced solid tumor such as melanoma, head and neck, liver or kidney cancer. Sequencing used CD4+ or CD8+ T cells sorted from blood, obtained in a trial of the OX40 agonist ivuxolimab. The CDR3 is CASSLLAETQYF. CDR3 bases: TGTGCCAGCAGCTTACTAGCTGAGACCCAGTACTTC.